This section outlines one TCR beta chain sequence together with its context. Using immunoSEQ multiplex PCR, the repertoire was profiled, and TCRdb retains in-frame clones only, with some absent. The repertoire holds 37,000 or so clones, with 90% to 95% as singletons. The CDR3 is 15 residues long. The source of the sample is a study of T cell changes during pregnancy in multiple sclerosis. This sequence originates from a female donor with multiple sclerosis, enrolled in a pregnancy study. This rearrangement joins TRBV21-1 to TRBJ1-5. TRBV21-1 is given as a pseudogene. The sample here was peripheral blood, taken in the third trimester of pregnancy. The CDR3 here is CASIKIKTGYQPQHF. CDR3 in DNA: TGTGCCAGCATCAAGATAAAAACGGGGTATCAGCCCCAGCATTTT.